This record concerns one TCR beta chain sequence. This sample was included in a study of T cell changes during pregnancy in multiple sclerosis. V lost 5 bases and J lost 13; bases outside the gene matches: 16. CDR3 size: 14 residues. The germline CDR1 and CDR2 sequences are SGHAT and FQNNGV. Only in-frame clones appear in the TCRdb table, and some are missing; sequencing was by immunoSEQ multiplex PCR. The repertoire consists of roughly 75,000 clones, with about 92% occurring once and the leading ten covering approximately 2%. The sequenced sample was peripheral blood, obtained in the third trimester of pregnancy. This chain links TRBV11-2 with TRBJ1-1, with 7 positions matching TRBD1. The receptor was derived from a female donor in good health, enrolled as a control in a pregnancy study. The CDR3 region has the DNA TGTGCCAGCAGCCCACGCCGACAGGGTGAAAGGAATTTCTTT. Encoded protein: CASSPRRQGERNFF.